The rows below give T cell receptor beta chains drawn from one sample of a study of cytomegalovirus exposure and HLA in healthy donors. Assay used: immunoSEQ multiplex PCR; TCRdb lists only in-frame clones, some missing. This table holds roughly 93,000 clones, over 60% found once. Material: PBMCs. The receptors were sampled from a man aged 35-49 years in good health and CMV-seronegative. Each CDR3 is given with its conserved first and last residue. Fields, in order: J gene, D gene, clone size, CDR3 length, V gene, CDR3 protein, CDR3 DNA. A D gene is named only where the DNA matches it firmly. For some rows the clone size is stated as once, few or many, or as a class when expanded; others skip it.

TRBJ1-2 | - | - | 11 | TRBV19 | CASSINCGYTF | TGTGCCAGTAGTATAAACTGCGGCTACACCTTC
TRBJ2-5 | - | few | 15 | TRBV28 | CASSFRGRGSETQYF | TGTGCCAGCAGTTTCAGGGGCCGAGGTTCTGAGACCCAGTACTTC
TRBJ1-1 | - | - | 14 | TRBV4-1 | CASSQDPGSTEAFF | TGCGCCAGCAGCCAAGATCCGGGGTCGACTGAAGCTTTCTTT
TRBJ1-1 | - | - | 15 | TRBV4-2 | CASSQDLGGGTEAFF | TGTGCCAGCAGCCAAGATTTAGGGGGTGGGACTGAAGCTTTCTTT
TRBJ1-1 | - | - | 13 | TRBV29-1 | CSVVKGLNTEAFF | TGCAGCGTTGTGAAGGGGCTGAACACTGAAGCTTTCTTT
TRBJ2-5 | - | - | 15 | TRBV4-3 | CASSQDRSSRETQYF | TGCGCCAGCAGCCAAGATAGGAGTAGTCGAGAGACCCAGTACTTC
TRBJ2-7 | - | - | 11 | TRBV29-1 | CSVETGNEQYF | TGCAGCGTTGAAACAGGGAACGAGCAGTACTTC
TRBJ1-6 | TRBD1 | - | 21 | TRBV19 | CASSILAGGFTKSSYNSPLHF | TGTGCCAGTAGTATCCTGGCAGGGGGTTTTACAAAGAGCTCCTATAATTCACCCCTCCACTTT
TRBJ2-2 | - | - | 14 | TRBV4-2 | CASSHPTSTGELFF | TGTGCCAGCAGCCATCCGACTAGCACCGGGGAGCTGTTTTTT
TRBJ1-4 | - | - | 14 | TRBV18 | CASSPQGLEEKLFF | TGTGCCAGCTCACCTCAGGGGTTAGAAGAAAAACTGTTTTTT
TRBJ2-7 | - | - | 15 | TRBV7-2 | CASSFGGQVGFEQYF | TGTGCCAGCAGCTTCGGGGGGCAGGTAGGCTTCGAGCAGTACTTC
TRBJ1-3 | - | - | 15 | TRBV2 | CASTPDTISGNTIYF | TGTGCCAGCACCCCCGACACAATCTCTGGAAACACCATATATTTT
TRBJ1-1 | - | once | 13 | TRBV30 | CAWSVAVYTEAFF | TGTGCCTGGAGTGTGGCAGTGTACACTGAAGCTTTCTTT
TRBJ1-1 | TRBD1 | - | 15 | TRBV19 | CASSIAETGGTEAFF | TGTGCCAGTAGTATAGCCGAGACAGGGGGCACTGAAGCTTTCTTT
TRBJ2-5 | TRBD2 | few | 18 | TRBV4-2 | CASSQELAGGGTKETQYF | TGTGCCAGCAGCCAAGAATTAGCGGGGGGAGGCACTAAAGAGACCCAGTACTTC
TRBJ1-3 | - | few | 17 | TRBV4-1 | CASSHPSGFGARNTIYF | TGCGCCAGCAGCCATCCCTCCGGGTTCGGCGCAAGAAACACCATATATTTT
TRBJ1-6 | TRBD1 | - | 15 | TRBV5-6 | CASSHGTGNNSPLHF | TGTGCCAGCAGCCACGGGACAGGCAATAATTCACCCCTCCACTTT
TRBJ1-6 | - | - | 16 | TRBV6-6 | CASSYSLPIYNSPLHF | TGTGCCAGCAGTTACTCACTCCCAATATATAATTCACCCCTCCACTTT
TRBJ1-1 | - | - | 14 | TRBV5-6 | CASRITGLNLEAFF | TGTGCCAGCAGAATTACAGGGCTTAACCTTGAAGCTTTCTTT
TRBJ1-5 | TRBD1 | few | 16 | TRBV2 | CASRERGQFSNQPQHF | TGTGCCAGCAGAGAAAGGGGACAGTTTAGCAATCAGCCCCAGCATTTT
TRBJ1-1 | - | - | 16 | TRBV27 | CASSLSGGSMNTEAFF | TGTGCCAGCAGTTTAAGCGGGGGGTCCATGAACACTGAAGCTTTCTTT
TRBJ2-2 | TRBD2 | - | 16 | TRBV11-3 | CASSYKGSGRTGELFF | TGTGCCAGCAGCTATAAGGGTAGCGGGCGCACCGGGGAGCTGTTTTTT
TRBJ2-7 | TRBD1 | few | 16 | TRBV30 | CAWTKSAPGQHDEQYF | TGTGCCTGGACCAAGAGCGCCCCGGGACAGCACGACGAGCAGTACTTC
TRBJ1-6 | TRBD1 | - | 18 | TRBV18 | CASSPTGTGETYNSPLHF | TGTGCCAGCTCACCGACGGGGACAGGGGAAACCTATAATTCACCCCTCCACTTT
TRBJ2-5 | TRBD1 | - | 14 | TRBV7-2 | CASSPTGAGETQYF | TGTGCCAGCAGCCCGACAGGGGCGGGAGAGACCCAGTACTTC
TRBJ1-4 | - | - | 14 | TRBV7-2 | CASSISATNEKLFF | TGTGCCAGCAGCATCAGTGCAACTAATGAAAAACTGTTTTTT
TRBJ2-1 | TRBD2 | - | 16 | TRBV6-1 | CASSETRSGGAKEQFF | TGTGCCAGCAGTGAGACCCGTAGCGGGGGGGCTAAAGAGCAGTTCTTC
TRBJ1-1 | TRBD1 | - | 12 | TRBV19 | CASSRDRAEAFF | TGTGCCAGTAGCAGGGACAGGGCGGAAGCTTTCTTT
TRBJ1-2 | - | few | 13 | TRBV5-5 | CASRPSGDPGYTF | TGTGCCAGCAGACCCTCAGGGGACCCGGGCTACACCTTC
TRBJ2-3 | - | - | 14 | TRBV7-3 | CASSSLGSLDTQYF | TGTGCCAGCAGCTCCCTGGGTAGCCTAGATACGCAGTATTTT
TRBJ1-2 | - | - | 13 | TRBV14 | CASSQVAIGGYTF | TGTGCCAGCAGCCAAGTAGCGATTGGGGGCTACACCTTC
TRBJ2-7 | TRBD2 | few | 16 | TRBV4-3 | CASSQLGPSGDYEQYF | TGCGCCAGCAGCCAGCTGGGGCCTAGCGGAGACTACGAGCAGTACTTC
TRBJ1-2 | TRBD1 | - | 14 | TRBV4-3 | CASSQDRGTYGYTF | TGCGCCAGCAGCCAAGACAGGGGGACTTATGGCTACACCTTC
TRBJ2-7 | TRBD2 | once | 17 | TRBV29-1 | CSVVWLAGANRSYEQYF | TGCAGCGTTGTGTGGCTAGCGGGCGCTAATCGATCCTACGAGCAGTACTTC
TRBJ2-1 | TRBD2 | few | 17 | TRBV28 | CASSPSLSGGAYNEQFF | TGTGCCAGCAGTCCCTCACTTAGCGGGGGGGCCTACAATGAGCAGTTCTTC
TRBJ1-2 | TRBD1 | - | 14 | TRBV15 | CATSRSQGVWGYTF | TGTGCCACCAGCAGATCCCAGGGGGTTTGGGGCTACACCTTC
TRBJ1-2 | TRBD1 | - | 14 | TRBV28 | CASSSDGQGDGYTF | TGTGCCAGCAGTTCCGATGGACAGGGGGATGGCTACACCTTC
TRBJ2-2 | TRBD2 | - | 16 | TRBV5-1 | CASSLSGGAHTGELFF | TGCGCCAGCAGCCTTAGCGGGGGGGCGCACACCGGGGAGCTGTTTTTT
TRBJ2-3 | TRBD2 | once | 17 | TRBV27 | CASSLVLAGDFTDTQYF | TGTGCCAGCAGTTTAGTTCTAGCGGGGGATTTCACAGATACGCAGTATTTT
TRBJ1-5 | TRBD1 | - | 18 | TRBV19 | CASRTGTGAVGSNQPQHF | TGTGCCAGTAGGACCGGGACAGGGGCGGTAGGGAGCAATCAGCCCCAGCATTTT
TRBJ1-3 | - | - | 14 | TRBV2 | CASSEVRSGNTIYF | TGTGCCAGCAGTGAAGTCCGGTCTGGAAACACCATATATTTT
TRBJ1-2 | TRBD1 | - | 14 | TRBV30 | CAVSDRDLLRGYTF | TGTGCCGTTTCAGACAGGGATCTATTGCGAGGCTACACCTTC
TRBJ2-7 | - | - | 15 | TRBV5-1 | CATIRGTADLRGQYF | TGCGCTACTATCCGCGGGACAGCGGATTTACGCGGGCAGTACTTC
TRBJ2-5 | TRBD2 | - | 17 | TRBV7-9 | CASSLAPGGVRWETQYF | TGTGCCAGCAGCTTAGCCCCTGGGGGGGTTCGGTGGGAGACCCAGTACTTC
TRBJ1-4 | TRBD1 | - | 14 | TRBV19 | CASSRTGSGEKLFF | TGTGCCAGTAGTCGGACAGGGTCGGGTGAAAAACTGTTTTTT
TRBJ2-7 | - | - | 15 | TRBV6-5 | CASERIGGGSCEQYF | TGTGCCAGTGAACGGATAGGGGGGGGCTCTTGCGAGCAGTACTTC
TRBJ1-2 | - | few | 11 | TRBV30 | CAWRWGHGYTF | TGTGCCTGGAGGTGGGGGCATGGCTACACCTTC
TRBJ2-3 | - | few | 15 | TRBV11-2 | CASSLDGRVEDTQYF | TGTGCCAGCAGCTTAGATGGGCGGGTGGAAGATACGCAGTATTTT
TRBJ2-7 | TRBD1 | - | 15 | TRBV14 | CASSQEGQGLNEQYF | TGTGCCAGCAGCCAAGAGGGACAGGGCCTTAACGAGCAGTACTTC
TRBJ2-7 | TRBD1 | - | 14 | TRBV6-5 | CASSYGQVNYEQYF | TGTGCCAGCAGTTACGGACAGGTGAACTACGAGCAGTACTTC
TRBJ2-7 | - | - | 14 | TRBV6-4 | CASSVGAGAYEQYF | TGTGCCAGCAGTGTTGGGGCAGGGGCCTACGAGCAGTACTTC
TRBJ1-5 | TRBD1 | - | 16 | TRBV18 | CASSQTGTGGNQPQHF | TGTGCCAGCTCTCAGACCGGGACAGGGGGCAATCAGCCCCAGCATTTT
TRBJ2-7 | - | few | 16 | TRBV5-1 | CASRLTVAQPSYEQYF | TGCGCCAGCAGGCTGACTGTAGCTCAGCCATCCTACGAGCAGTACTTC
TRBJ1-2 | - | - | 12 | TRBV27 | CASSAPRGGYTF | TGTGCCAGCAGTGCCCCCAGGGGTGGCTACACCTTC
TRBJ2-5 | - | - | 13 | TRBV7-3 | CASSSTRSETQYF | TGTGCCAGCAGCTCAACTAGAAGTGAGACCCAGTACTTC
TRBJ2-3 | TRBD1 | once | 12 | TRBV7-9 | CASREGGDTQYF | TGTGCCAGCCGGGAAGGGGGCGATACGCAGTATTTT
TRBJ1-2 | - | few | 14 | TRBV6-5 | CASSYRQAHYGYTF | TGTGCCAGCAGTTACCGTCAGGCGCACTATGGCTACACCTTC
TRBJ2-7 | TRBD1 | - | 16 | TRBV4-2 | CASSQDYGQGSYEQYF | TGTGCCAGCAGCCAAGATTACGGACAGGGTTCCTACGAGCAGTACTTC
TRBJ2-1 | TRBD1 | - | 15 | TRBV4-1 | CASSHLLTGGVGQFF | TGCGCCAGCAGCCATCTGCTTACAGGGGGCGTAGGGCAGTTCTTC